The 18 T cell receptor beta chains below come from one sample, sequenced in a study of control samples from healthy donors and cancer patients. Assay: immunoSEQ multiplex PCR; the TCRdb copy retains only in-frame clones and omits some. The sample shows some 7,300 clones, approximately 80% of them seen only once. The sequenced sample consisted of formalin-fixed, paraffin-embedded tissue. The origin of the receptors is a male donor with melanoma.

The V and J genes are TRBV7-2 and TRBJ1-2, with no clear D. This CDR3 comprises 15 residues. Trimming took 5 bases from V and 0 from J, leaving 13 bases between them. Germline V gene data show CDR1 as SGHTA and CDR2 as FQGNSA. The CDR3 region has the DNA TGTGCCAGCAGCCTAGACCCTCGAGCTAACTATGGCTACACCTTC. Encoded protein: CASSLDPRANYGYTF.

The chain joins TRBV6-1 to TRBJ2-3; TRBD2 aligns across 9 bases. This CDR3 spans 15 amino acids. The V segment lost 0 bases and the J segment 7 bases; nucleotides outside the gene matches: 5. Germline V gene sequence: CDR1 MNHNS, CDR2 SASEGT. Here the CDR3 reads CASSEAAGGPNTQYF. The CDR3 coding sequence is TGTGCCAGCAGTGAAGCGGCGGGGGGGCCTAATACGCAGTATTTT.

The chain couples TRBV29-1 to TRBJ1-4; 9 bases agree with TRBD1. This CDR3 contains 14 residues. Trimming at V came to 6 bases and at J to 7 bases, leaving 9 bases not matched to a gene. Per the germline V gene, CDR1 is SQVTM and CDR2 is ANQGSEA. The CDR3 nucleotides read TGCAGCGTGGTACCGGGACAGGGCAGTGAAAAACTGTTTTTT. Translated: CSVVPGQGSEKLFF.

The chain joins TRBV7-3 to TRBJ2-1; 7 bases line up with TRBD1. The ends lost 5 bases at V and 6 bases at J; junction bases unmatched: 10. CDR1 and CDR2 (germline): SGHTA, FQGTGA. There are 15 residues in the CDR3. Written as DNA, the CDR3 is TGTGCCAGCAGCCGTACCGGGACAGACCTCAATGAGCAGTTCTTC. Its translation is CASSRTGTDLNEQFF.

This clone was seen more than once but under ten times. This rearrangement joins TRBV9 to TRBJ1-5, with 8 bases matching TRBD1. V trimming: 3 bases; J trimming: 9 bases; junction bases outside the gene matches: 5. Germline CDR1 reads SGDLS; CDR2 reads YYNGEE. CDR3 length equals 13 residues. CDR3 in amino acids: CASSEGQDPPQHF. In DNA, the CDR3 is TGTGCCAGCAGCGAGGGACAGGATCCGCCCCAGCATTTT.

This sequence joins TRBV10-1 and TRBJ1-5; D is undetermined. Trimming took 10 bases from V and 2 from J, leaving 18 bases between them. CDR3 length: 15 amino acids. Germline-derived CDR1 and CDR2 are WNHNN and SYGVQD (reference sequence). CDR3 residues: CATHSWGRGNQPQHF. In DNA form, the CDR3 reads TGCGCCACCCATAGCTGGGGTCGGGGCAATCAGCCCCAGCATTTT.

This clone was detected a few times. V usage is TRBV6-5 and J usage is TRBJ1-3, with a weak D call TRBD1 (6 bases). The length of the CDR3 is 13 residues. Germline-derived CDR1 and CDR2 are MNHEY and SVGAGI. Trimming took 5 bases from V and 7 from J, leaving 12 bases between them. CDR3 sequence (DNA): TGTGCCAGCAGTATTGACCAGGGGAACACCATATATTTT. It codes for CASSIDQGNTIYF.

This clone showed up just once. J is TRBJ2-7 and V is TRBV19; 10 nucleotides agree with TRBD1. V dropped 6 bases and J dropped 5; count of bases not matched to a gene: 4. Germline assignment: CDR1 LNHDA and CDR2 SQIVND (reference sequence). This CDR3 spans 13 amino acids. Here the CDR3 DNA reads TGTGCCAGTAGCCCGGGACAGGGGAACGAGCAGTACGTC. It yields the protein CASSPGQGNEQYV.

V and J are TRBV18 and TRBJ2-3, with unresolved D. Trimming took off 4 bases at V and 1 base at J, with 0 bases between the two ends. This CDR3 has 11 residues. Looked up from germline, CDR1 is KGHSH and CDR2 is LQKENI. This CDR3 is CASSRTDTQYF. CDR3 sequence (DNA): TGTGCCAGCTCACGCACAGATACGCAGTATTTT.

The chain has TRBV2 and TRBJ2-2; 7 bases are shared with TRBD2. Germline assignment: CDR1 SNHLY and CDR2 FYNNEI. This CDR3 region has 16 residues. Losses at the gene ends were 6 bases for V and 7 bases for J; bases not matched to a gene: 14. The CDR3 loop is CASSPRPGASGGELFF. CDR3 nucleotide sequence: TGTGCCAGCAGCCCCCGACCCGGGGCTAGCGGCGGGGAGCTGTTTTTT.

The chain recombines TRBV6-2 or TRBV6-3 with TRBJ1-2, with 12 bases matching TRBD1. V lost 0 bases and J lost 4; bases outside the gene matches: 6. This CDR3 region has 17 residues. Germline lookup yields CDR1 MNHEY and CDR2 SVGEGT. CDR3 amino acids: CASSYSRDRGQGYGYTF. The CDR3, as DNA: TGTGCCAGCAGTTACTCTCGGGACAGGGGGCAAGGCTATGGCTACACCTTC.

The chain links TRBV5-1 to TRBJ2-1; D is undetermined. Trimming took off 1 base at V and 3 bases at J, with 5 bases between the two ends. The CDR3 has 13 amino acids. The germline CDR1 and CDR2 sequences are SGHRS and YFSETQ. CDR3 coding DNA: TGCGCCAGCAGCTTGAACAGCTACAATGAGCAGTTCTTC. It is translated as CASSLNSYNEQFF.

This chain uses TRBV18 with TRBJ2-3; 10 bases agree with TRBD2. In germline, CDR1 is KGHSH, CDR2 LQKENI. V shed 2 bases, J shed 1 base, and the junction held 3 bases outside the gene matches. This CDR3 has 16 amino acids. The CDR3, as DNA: TGTGCCAGCTCACCAAGCACTAGCGGGGGCACAGATACGCAGTATTTT. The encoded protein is CASSPSTSGGTDTQYF.

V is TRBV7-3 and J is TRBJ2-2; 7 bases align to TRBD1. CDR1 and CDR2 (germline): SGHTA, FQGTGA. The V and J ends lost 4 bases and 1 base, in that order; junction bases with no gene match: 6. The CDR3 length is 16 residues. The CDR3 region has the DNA TGTGCCAGCAGCTACGTGACAGGGCAGAACACCGGGGAGCTGTTTTTT. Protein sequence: CASSYVTGQNTGELFF.

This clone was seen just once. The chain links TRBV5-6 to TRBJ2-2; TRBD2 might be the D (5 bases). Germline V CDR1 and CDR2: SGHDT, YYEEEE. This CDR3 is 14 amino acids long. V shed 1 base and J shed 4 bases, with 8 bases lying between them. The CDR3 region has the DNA TGTGCCAGCAGCTTGCGGGGTTTCACCGGGGAGCTGTTTTTT. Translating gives CASSLRGFTGELFF.

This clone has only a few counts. CDR3 protein: CSVGSSYNSPLHF. The CDR3 nucleotides read TGCAGCGTTGGGAGCTCCTATAATTCACCCCTCCACTTT. The chain is built from TRBV29-1 and TRBJ1-6; D unresolved. Germline CDR1 is SQVTM and CDR2 is ANQGSEA. This CDR3 has 13 residues. Trimming stripped 4 bases from V and 0 bases from J, with 4 bases between.

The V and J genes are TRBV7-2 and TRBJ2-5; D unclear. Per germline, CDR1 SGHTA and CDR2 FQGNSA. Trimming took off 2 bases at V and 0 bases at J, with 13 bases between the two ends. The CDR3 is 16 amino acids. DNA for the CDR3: TGTGCCAGCAGCTTATCGTCCACCGGGTACCAAGAGACCCAGTACTTC. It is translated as CASSLSSTGYQETQYF.

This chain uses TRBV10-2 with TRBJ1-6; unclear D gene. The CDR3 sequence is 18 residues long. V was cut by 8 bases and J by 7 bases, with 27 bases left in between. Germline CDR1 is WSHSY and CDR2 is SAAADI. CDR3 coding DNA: TGCGCCAGCGAAGGGAAGCCGGGCCCCATGAAGGCGAATTCACCCCTCCACTTT. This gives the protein CASEGKPGPMKANSPLHF.